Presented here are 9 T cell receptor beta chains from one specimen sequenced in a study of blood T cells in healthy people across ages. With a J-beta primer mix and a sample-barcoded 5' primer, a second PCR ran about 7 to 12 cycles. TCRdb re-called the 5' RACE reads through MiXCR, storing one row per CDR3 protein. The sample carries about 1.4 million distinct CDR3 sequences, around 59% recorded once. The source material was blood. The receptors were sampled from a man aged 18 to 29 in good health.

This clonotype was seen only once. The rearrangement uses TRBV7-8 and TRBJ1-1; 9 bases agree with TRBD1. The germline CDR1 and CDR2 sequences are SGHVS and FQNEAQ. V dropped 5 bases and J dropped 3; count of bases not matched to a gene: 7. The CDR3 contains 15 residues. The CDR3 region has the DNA TGTGCCAGCAGCCGGGACAGGGCAGGGGACACTGAAGCTTTCTTT. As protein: CASSRDRAGDTEAFF.

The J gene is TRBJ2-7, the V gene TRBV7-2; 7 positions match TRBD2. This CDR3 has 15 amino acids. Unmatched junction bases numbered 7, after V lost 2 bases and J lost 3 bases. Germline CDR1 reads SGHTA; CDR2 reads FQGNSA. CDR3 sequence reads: CASSLRASGDYEQYF. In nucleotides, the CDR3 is TGTGCCAGCAGCTTAAGGGCCAGCGGGGACTACGAGCAGTACTTC.

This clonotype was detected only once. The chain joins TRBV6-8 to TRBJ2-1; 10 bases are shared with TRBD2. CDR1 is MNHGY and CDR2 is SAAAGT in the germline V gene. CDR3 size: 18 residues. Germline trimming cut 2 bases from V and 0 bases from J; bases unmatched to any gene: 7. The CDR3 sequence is CASSYNRASGGSYNEQFF. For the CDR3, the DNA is TGTGCCAGCAGTTACAATCGGGCTAGCGGGGGCTCCTACAATGAGCAGTTCTTC.

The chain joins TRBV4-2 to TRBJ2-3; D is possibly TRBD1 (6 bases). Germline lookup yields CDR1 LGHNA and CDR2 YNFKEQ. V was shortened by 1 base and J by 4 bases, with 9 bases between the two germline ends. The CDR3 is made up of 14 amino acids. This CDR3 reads CASSQVSGADTQYF. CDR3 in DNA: TGTGCCAGCAGCCAAGTATCAGGGGCAGATACGCAGTATTTT.

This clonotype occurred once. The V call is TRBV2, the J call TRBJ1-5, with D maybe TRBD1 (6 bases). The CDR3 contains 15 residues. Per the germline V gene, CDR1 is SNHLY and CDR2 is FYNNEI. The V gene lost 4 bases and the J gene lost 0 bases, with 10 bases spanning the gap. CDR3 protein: CASSAWTDSNQPQHF. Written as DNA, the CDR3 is TGTGCCAGCAGTGCCTGGACAGATAGCAATCAGCCCCAGCATTTT.

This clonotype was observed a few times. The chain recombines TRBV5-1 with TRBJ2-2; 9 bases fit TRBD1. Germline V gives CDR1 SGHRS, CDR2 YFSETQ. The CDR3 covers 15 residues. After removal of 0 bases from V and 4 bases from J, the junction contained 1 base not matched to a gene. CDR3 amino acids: CASSLGTGVTGELFF. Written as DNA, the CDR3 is TGCGCCAGCAGCTTGGGGACAGGGGTCACCGGGGAGCTGTTTTTT.

CDR3 protein: CASSQGQGLNYGYTF. In DNA form, the CDR3 reads TGTGCCAGCAGTCAGGGACAGGGCCTTAACTATGGCTACACCTTC. The J gene is TRBJ1-2, the V gene TRBV6-1; 9 bases are a match to TRBD1. Germline CDR1 is MNHNS and CDR2 is SASEGT. The CDR3 runs to 15 residues. The V and J ends lost 5 bases and 1 base, in that order; junction bases with no gene match: 5.

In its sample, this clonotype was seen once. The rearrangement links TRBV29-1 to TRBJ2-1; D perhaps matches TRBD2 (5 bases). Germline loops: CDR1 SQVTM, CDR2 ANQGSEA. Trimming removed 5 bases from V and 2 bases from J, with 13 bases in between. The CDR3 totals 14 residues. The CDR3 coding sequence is TGCAGCGTTCGTACGGGAACTCCCTACAATGAGCAGTTCTTC. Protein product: CSVRTGTPYNEQFF.

The CDR3 bases are TGCGCCAGCAGCCAGGTAGGAAGGAGCTCCTACAATGAGCAGTTCTTC. Amino acids: CASSQVGRSSYNEQFF. The chain recombines TRBV4-1 with TRBJ2-1; D is undetermined. The germline V gene encodes CDR1 MGHRA and CDR2 YSYEKL. The CDR3 totals 16 residues. Trimming cost V 3 bases and J 0 bases, with 12 bases left between them.